The clone carrying this TCR beta chain has a count of ten or more. Its specificity is not known. The sample belongs to a study of CD8+CD57+ T cells in acquired aplastic anemia. Regarding the study as a whole: Fewer than 35 sequences, all CD8+ CDR3, were shared between patients and controls.

Both TCR beta VDJ combination and CDR3 sequence profiling were carried out. Genomic DNA was the template for this profiling. MiXCR, run by TCRdb on the reads, gives a single entry per CDR3 protein. Found here are around 130,000 distinct CDR3 sequences, about half of them singletons; the top ten hold around 2.3%. The receptor was derived from a human donor in good health, serving as a control. The source material was sorted CD4+, CD8+, or CD8+CD57+ T cells (not recorded which) from PBMCs.

The CDR3 loop reads CASSLGTVNNEAFF. For the CDR3, the DNA is TGCGCCAGCAGCTTGGGGACAGTAAATAATGAAGCTTTCTTT. V gene TRBV5-1 combines with J gene TRBJ1-1; possibly TRBD1 for D (6 bases). V shed 0 bases and J shed 7 bases, with 13 bases lying between them. Germline V gives CDR1 SGHRS, CDR2 YFSETQ. CDR3 length: 14 amino acids.